Given below is one T cell receptor (beta chain) in context. Its specificity is unknown. This specimen comes from a study of CXCR3-negative and CXCR3-positive naive CD8 T cells. Broader study findings: Comparably high diversity marked both naive subsets, whereas memory CD8+ cells had much lower diversity. Similar TRBV-TRBJ usage characterized naive CXCR3-negative and CXCR3-positive cells; memory cells differed. It was found that naive subsets had comparable surface CD5, and TCR strength was inferred from TRB CDR3 properties.

In preparing the TRB cDNA libraries, 5' RACE with UMI labels was used. Each CDR3 protein gets one entry in TCRdb, which reprocessed the 5' RACE reads and gives no DNA. In total, the table holds about 40,000 distinct CDR3 sequences. The sequence was obtained from a human donor in good health. Some clones in this sample may be carry-over from other donors' samples. The sequencing input was memory CD8+ T cells from blood.

CDR3 residues: CASSLVDPRPGSGSPLHF. The chain recombines TRBV7-8 with TRBJ1-6; the TRBD1 assignment by TCRdb is unverifiable without DNA. Germline CDR1 is SGHVS and CDR2 is FQNEAQ. The CDR3 is made up of 18 amino acids.